These T cell receptor beta chains were read from a single sample in a study of cytomegalovirus exposure and HLA in healthy donors. Clones were read by immunoSEQ multiplex PCR, and TCRdb kept only the in-frame ones, dropping some. The listing records tens of thousands of clones. Sequencing was performed on PBMCs. These receptors all stem from a woman aged 40 to 50 in good health and CMV-seropositive. Both conserved end residues are part of each CDR3. D genes are given only for firm matches.

len	d_gene	v_gene	j_gene	CDR3nt	CDR3aa
14	-	TRBV5-1	TRBJ1-1	TGCGCCAGCAGCCCCGAGGGGGGGGGCACTGAAGCTTTCTTT	CASSPEGGGTEAFF
13	-	TRBV6-5	TRBJ1-3	TGTGCCAGCAGTCGACAGTCTGGAAACACCATATATTTT	CASSRQSGNTIYF
14	-	TRBV4-1	TRBJ2-5	TGCGCCAGCAGCCAAGAGGCTAGTTTTGAGACCCAGTACTTC	CASSQEASFETQYF
16	TRBD1	TRBV19	TRBJ1-5	TGTGCCAGTAGTACCTCGACAGGGATGGGCAATCAGCCCCAGCATTTT	CASSTSTGMGNQPQHF
13	-	TRBV18	TRBJ2-1	TGTGCCAGCTCACGCGGGCCCGACAATGAGCAGTTCTTC	CASSRGPDNEQFF
15	TRBD2	TRBV4-3	TRBJ2-7	TGCGCCAGCAGCCAACGACTAGCGGGAGCCTACGAGCAGTACTTC	CASSQRLAGAYEQYF
15	TRBD2	TRBV28	TRBJ2-5	TGTGCCAGCAGTTTATTGGCGGGGGGCCAAGAGACCCAGTACTTC	CASSLLAGGQETQYF
14	TRBD2	TRBV5-1	TRBJ2-7	TGCGCCAGCAGCTTGGCCGAGGGACTAGCGGAGCAGTACTTC	CASSLAEGLAEQYF
13	-	TRBV2	TRBJ1-2	TGTGCCAGCAGCCCCAGCGGTAGGAGTGGCTACACCTTC	CASSPSGRSGYTF
15	-	TRBV5-4	TRBJ2-7	TGTGCCAGCAGCTCCGGGACTTTGAGCTCCTACGAGCAGTACTTC	CASSSGTLSSYEQYF
13	-	TRBV5-1	TRBJ1-1	TGCGCCAGCAGCCGGGAGGGTGGCACTGAAGCTTTCTTT	CASSREGGTEAFF
16	TRBD1	TRBV7-2	TRBJ2-7	TGTGCCAGCAGCTTAGTTGGGACAGGGAAGCTCTACGAGCAGTACTTC	CASSLVGTGKLYEQYF
17	TRBD2	TRBV15	TRBJ2-1	TGTGCCACCAGCAGAGATATAGGGCGGGGGGGCATCAATGAGCAGTTCTTC	CATSRDIGRGGINEQFF
13	-	TRBV19	TRBJ2-5	TGTGCCAGTAGTATACAGGGGACAGAGACCCAGTACTTC	CASSIQGTETQYF
14	-	TRBV19	TRBJ2-3	TGTGCCAGTAGTAGGGGCCTACTGGGGAATACGCAGTATTTT	CASSRGLLGNTQYF
16	-	TRBV5-8	TRBJ2-1	TGTGCCAGCAGCTTGTGGGGCTTGTCGGGGGATTATGAGCAGTTCTTC	CASSLWGLSGDYEQFF